What follows describes a single T cell receptor beta chain. The sample originates from a study of radiotherapy plus CTLA-4 blockade in lung cancer. Measured with immunoSEQ multiplex PCR; TCRdb has only the in-frame clones, and not every one. Of around 37,000 clones detected, 72% appear once; the ten largest clones hold 9.5% to 13%. The CDR3 is made up of 15 amino acids. V shed 6 bases, J shed 3 bases, and the junction held 8 bases outside the gene matches. Germline CDR1 is LNHDA and CDR2 is SQIVND (reference sequence). This clonotype was sampled from a human donor with non-small cell lung cancer who had stable disease on radiotherapy plus ipilimumab. This specimen was peripheral blood, taken from a patient treated with radiotherapy plus ipilimumab. This rearrangement joins TRBV19 to TRBJ1-3, with 7 bases aligning to TRBD1. CDR3 in DNA: TGTGCCAGTAGCATGACAGGGTTCTTTGGAAACACCATATATTTT. It encodes CASSMTGFFGNTIYF.